This is a list of T cell receptor beta chains from one sample in a study of molecular identifiers for immune sequencing clone quantification. TCRdb redid the calling of the PCR reads with MiXCR, one entry per CDR3 protein. The sample consists of more than 450,000 distinct CDR3 sequences, about 21% of them appearing once. Material for sequencing was naive CD8+ T cells from blood, with Jurkat cell RNA spiked in. These receptors came from a human donor in good health. Some libraries in this study had Jurkat cell RNA spiked in. The CDR3 runs from the conserved cysteine through the conserved F or W. The order of the fields is V gene, D gene, J gene, clone size, CDR3 DNA, CDR3 protein. A D gene is named only where the DNA matches it firmly. For some rows the clone size is stated as once, few or many, or as a class when expanded; others skip it.

V: TRBV29-1
D: .
J: TRBJ1-1
size: many
DNA: TGCAGCGTTGTCTCGGGGAGCACTGAAGCTTTCTTT
CDR3: CSVVSGSTEAFF

V: TRBV27
D: .
J: TRBJ1-1
size: .
DNA: TGTGCCAGCAGGGGTTCGTCTGAAGCTTTCTTT
CDR3: CASRGSSEAFF

V: TRBV27
D: .
J: TRBJ2-2
size: once
DNA: TGTGCCAACAGCTGGGTAGGGGTTTACACCGGGGAGCTGTTTTTT
CDR3: CANSWVGVYTGELFF

V: TRBV28
D: .
J: TRBJ2-3
size: .
DNA: TGTGCCGGCATCTTACAGGGATCTTCCACAGATACGCAGTATTTT
CDR3: CAGILQGSSTDTQYF

V: TRBV27
D: TRBD1
J: TRBJ2-3
size: many
DNA: TGTGCCAGCAGTCGGGACAGCACCACAGATACGCAGTATTTT
CDR3: CASSRDSTTDTQYF

V: TRBV7-6
D: .
J: TRBJ1-4
size: many
DNA: TGTGCCAGCAGCTTACTGGGCAGCTACGAAAAACTGTTTTTT
CDR3: CASSLLGSYEKLFF

V: TRBV24-1
D: .
J: TRBJ2-1
size: .
DNA: TGTGCCACCGCGGAACTAACCTACAATGAGCAGTTCTTC
CDR3: CATAELTYNEQFF

V: TRBV5-5
D: TRBD1
J: TRBJ2-7
size: few
DNA: TGTGCCAGCAGCTTAGGACAGGGTAGGTCCGAGCAGTACTTC
CDR3: CASSLGQGRSEQYF

V: TRBV4-3
D: .
J: TRBJ2-1
size: few
DNA: TGCGCCAGCAGCCAAGATCGTCACGGCGGGCCCTACAATGAGCAGTTCTTC
CDR3: CASSQDRHGGPYNEQFF

V: TRBV12-3/TRBV12-4
D: .
J: TRBJ2-3
size: .
DNA: TGTGCCAGCAGTGTGTACGGGGGTCGCGCAGATACGCAGTATTTT
CDR3: CASSVYGGRADTQYF

V: TRBV12-3/TRBV12-4
D: TRBD1
J: TRBJ1-5
size: .
DNA: TGTGCCAGCAGACATTTAACGGCGACAGGGGATCAGCCCCAGCATTTT
CDR3: CASRHLTATGDQPQHF

V: TRBV14
D: .
J: TRBJ2-7
size: .
DNA: TGTGCCAGCAGTCCACAGAACAGGGTGTCCTACGAGCAGTACTTC
CDR3: CASSPQNRVSYEQYF

V: TRBV13
D: TRBD2
J: TRBJ2-5
size: .
DNA: TGTGCCAGCAGCTACCTAGCGGGGGGCGCCCAAGAGACCCAGTACTTC
CDR3: CASSYLAGGAQETQYF

V: TRBV30
D: .
J: TRBJ2-3
size: many
DNA: TGTGCCTGGAGTTTGGTTTCGACCACAGATACGCAGTATTTT
CDR3: CAWSLVSTTDTQYF

V: TRBV10-1
D: TRBD2
J: TRBJ2-7
size: .
DNA: TGCGCCAGCAACACACCGGGACTAGTAAACTACGAGCAGTACTTC
CDR3: CASNTPGLVNYEQYF